This is a list of T cell receptor beta chains from one sample in a study of blood T cell repertoires in COVID-19. Using immunoSEQ multiplex PCR, the repertoire was profiled, and TCRdb retains in-frame clones only, with some absent. The table lists fewer than 65,000 clones, around 87% of them singletons. Sample: peripheral blood. The receptor set was obtained from a human donor with acute or convalescent COVID-19. The donor label of this sample is uncertain. Each CDR3 is given with its conserved first and last residue. The D gene is left open where the match is weak. Some rows have no size entry. The others give once, few or many, or a class for an expanded clone.

>TRBD1|.|TRBJ1-6|TRBV2
TGTGCCAGCAGGAGACAGGGAAATGCCTACTCACCCCTCCACTTT
CASRRQGNAYSPLHF
>.|.|TRBJ2-5|TRBV27
TGTGCCAGCAGTCCCTCTCACAGGGTACGGCAAGAGACCCAGTACTTC
CASSPSHRVRQETQYF
>.|few|TRBJ2-2|TRBV6-1
TGTGCCAGCAGTGAAGGCGCCCGGAGGGTGGCCTCGAACACCGGGGAGCTGTTTTTT
CASSEGARRVASNTGELFF
>TRBD1|.|TRBJ1-1|TRBV14
TGTGCCAGCAGCCCTATCGACAGGGGGTTGAACACTGAAGCTTTCTTT
CASSPIDRGLNTEAFF
>.|.|TRBJ1-2|TRBV13
TGTGCCAGCAGCCTTGGACAGAGTAATAACTATGGCTACACCTTC
CASSLGQSNNYGYTF
>.|.|TRBJ2-5|TRBV15
TGTGCCACCAGCAGAGATGATTCTGGCGGGAAAGAGACCCAGTACTTC
CATSRDDSGGKETQYF
>.|.|TRBJ1-6|TRBV5-1
TGCGCCAGCAGCCCCCGGGAGGGTAATTCACCCCTCCACTTT
CASSPREGNSPLHF
>TRBD2|.|TRBJ2-5|TRBV9
TGTGCCAGCAGCGTAGGGATGGGACTAGCGGGGGTTAAAGAGACCCAGTACTTC
CASSVGMGLAGVKETQYF
>TRBD1|.|TRBJ2-7|TRBV28
TGTGCCAGCAGCCCCCCGACAGGGCTGGCCTACGAGCAGTACTTC
CASSPPTGLAYEQYF
>TRBD2|.|TRBJ2-5|TRBV11-3
TGTGCCAGCAGCTTAAGACTAGCGGAGCAAGAGACCCAGTACTTC
CASSLRLAEQETQYF